This T cell receptor (beta chain) was found in a study of T cell repertoires in cytomegalovirus infection. In the study overall: Selected CMV epitopes included recently identified HLA-C-restricted ones as well as well-studied HLA-B-restricted ones.

TCRdb re-called the reads through MiXCR, storing one row per CDR3 protein. This table has about a million distinct CDR3 sequences, approximately 32% appearing once. This clonotype came up a few times. No antigen is known for it. Study-wide points: People with CMV and the relevant HLA were identified by cumulative public TCR beta family frequency. Clonotype analysis showed dominance of the ex vivo response by HLA-C-restricted CMV-specific TCR beta clonotypes.

CDR1 is SGHNT and CDR2 is YYREEE in the germline V gene (reference sequence). The CDR3 contains 13 residues. The V end was cut by 7 bases, the J end by 3 bases, with 13 bases between. The V call is TRBV5-4, the J call TRBJ1-1; D is unresolved. The sample was cultured CD8+ T cells from PBMCs, taken from culture after CMV antigen stimulation. The source is a human donor in good health (CMV status not recorded). Some clones in this sample may be carry-over from other donors' samples. The chain's CDR3 is CASYRNMDTEAFF. As DNA, the CDR3 is TGTGCCAGCTACAGAAATATGGACACTGAAGCTTTCTTT.